This T cell receptor (beta chain) comes out of a study of cytomegalovirus exposure and HLA in healthy donors. The table lists this clone with a count of one. Mismatch with germline at one junction end may stem from a read error. Germline V gene lookup returns CDR1 MDHEN and CDR2 SYDVKM. The CDR3 consists of 13 residues. The PCR made use of 60 Vbeta and 13 Jbeta primers. TCRdb keeps only in-frame clones here, not all; method: immunoSEQ multiplex PCR. In the table there are some 130,000 clones, around four fifths of which are singletons. Sequencing was done on a sample of PBMCs. The source is a man under 40 in good health. The V and J genes are TRBV28 and TRBJ1-5; D is ambiguous. The CDR3, as DNA: TGTGCCAGCAGTGCCGGAGGGATTCAGGCCCAGCATTTT. Residues: CASSAGGIQAQHF.